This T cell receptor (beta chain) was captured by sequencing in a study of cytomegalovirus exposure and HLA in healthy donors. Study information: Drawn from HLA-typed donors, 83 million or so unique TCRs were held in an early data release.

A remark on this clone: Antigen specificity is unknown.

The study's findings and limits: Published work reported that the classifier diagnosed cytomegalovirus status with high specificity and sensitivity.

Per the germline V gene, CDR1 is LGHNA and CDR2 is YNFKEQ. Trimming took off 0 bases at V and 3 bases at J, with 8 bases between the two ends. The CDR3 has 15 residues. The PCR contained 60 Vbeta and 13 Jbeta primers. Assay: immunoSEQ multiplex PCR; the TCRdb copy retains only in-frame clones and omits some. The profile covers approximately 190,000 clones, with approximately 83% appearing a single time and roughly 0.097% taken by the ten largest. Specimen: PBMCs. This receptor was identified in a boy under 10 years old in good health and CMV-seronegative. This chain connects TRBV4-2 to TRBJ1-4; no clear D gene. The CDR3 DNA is TGTGCCAGCAGCCAAGAAGGAGGGCCTAATGAAAAACTGTTTTTT. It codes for CASSQEGGPNEKLFF.